One sample yielded the 28 T cell receptor beta chains listed below, sequenced in a study of beta chain features in type 1 diabetes. Expressed TCRB transcripts got sequenced, as all isolated RNA was reverse transcribed. Using immunoSEQ multiplex PCR, the repertoire was profiled, and TCRdb retains in-frame clones only, with some absent. The profile shows hundreds of thousands of clones, 15% of them singletons. The sample was naive CD4+ T cells from blood. The receptors shown here come from a man in his late teens or twenties in good health.

The V gene is TRBV7-2, the J gene TRBJ2-7, with D perhaps given as TRBD1 or TRBD2 (5 bases each). The CDR3 covers 15 residues. The V end lost 3 bases, the J end lost 5 bases, and 17 bases lay between the germline ends. Per germline, CDR1 SGHTA and CDR2 FQGNSA. CDR3 in amino acids: CASSFKLEGAHEQYF. The CDR3 DNA reads as TGTGCCAGCAGCTTTAAACTAGAAGGGGCTCACGAGCAGTACTTC.

This clone has more than one count but fewer than ten. CDR3 amino acids: CASSMTGTGNQPQHF. The CDR3 coding sequence is TGTGCCAGCAGCATGACAGGGACAGGCAATCAGCCCCAGCATTTT. The chain joins TRBV27 to TRBJ1-5, with 7 bases lining up with TRBD1. This CDR3 region has 15 residues. CDR1 is MNHEY and CDR2 is SMNVEV in the germline V gene (reference sequence). Trimming removed 6 bases from V and 2 bases from J; junction bases left unmatched: 7.

This clone has just a few counts. This rearrangement joins TRBV11-1 to TRBJ2-7, with a weak D call TRBD1 (6 bases). Trimming shortened V by 4 bases and J by 6 bases, and 10 bases separated the two germline ends. In germline, CDR1 is SGHAT, CDR2 FQDESV (reference sequence). This CDR3 comprises 12 residues. CDR3 sequence: CASSSGVGEQYF. For the CDR3, the DNA is TGTGCCAGCAGCTCAGGGGTGGGCGAGCAGTACTTC.

J is TRBJ2-7 and V is TRBV2; 8 bases match TRBD2. Germline values: CDR1 SNHLY, CDR2 FYNNEI. This CDR3 contains 15 residues. V shed 7 bases and J 0 bases; nucleotides not matched to a gene: 8. CDR3 in DNA: TGTGCCAGCAAATTCGAGCGGGGGAACTCCTACGAGCAGTACTTC. This gives the protein CASKFERGNSYEQYF.

The rearrangement uses TRBV27 and TRBJ2-7, with D unclear. Germline V gives CDR1 MNHEY, CDR2 SMNVEV (reference sequence). Trimming took off 2 bases at V and 2 bases at J, with 7 bases between the two ends. The CDR3 totals 13 residues. The CDR3 here is CASSLRPTYEQYF. In nucleotides, the CDR3 is TGTGCCAGCAGTTTACGTCCGACCTACGAGCAGTACTTC.

There are a few counts of this clone. The rearrangement uses TRBV4-3 and TRBJ1-4; D is perhaps TRBD1 (6 bases). V was clipped by 0 bases and J by 8 bases, with 13 bases between them. Germline CDR1 reads LGHNA; CDR2 reads YSLEER. This CDR3 contains 15 residues. In nucleotides, the CDR3 is TGCGCCAGCAGCCAAGATTTTCGGGGGCTGGAAAAACTGTTTTTT. Translation gives CASSQDFRGLEKLFF.

This clone appeared a few times. J is TRBJ1-4 and V is TRBV6-7, with 7 bases fitting TRBD1. TRBV6-7 is an ORF, and what it does is uncertain. This CDR3 is built from 12 residues. Trimming cost V 6 bases and J 11 bases; bases outside gene matches: 6. CDR3 nucleotides: TGTGCCAGCAGATTACAGGGGAGGAAACTGTTTTTT. Translated: CASRLQGRKLFF.

J is TRBJ1-4 and V is TRBV5-6; D gene ambiguous. From germline, CDR1 is SGHDT and CDR2 YYEEEE. The V gene lost 1 base and the J gene lost 0 bases, with 10 bases spanning the gap. The CDR3 has 16 residues. CDR3 loop: CASSLRVDATNEKLFF. In nucleotides, the CDR3 is TGTGCCAGCAGCTTGCGGGTAGACGCAACTAATGAAAAACTGTTTTTT.

The rearrangement joins TRBV7-2 to TRBJ2-1, with 10 bases matching TRBD2. Unmatched junction bases numbered 10, after V lost 4 bases and J lost 7 bases. Germline CDR1 and CDR2: SGHTA and FQGNSA. CDR3 length equals 16 residues. In DNA form, the CDR3 reads TGTGCCAGCAGCTCGGTGAAGCGGGAGGGCCAAAATGAGCAGTTCTTC. Translated, it gives CASSSVKREGQNEQFF. Filled out from reference TRBV7-2 and TRBJ2-1, the complete variable domain reads GAGVSQSPSNKVTEKGKDVELRCDPISGHTALYWYRQSLGQGLEFLIYFQGNSAPDKSGLPSDRFSAERTGGSVSTLTIQRTQQEDSAVYLCASSSVKREGQNEQFFGPGTRLTVL.

Details on this clone: Other DNA sequences in this sample translate to the same CDR3. The V and J genes are TRBV18 and TRBJ2-7, with D possibly being TRBD2 (5 bases). V was clipped by 2 bases and J by 5 bases, with 10 bases between them. This CDR3 has 13 amino acids. Germline loops: CDR1 KGHSH, CDR2 LQKENI. CDR3 region: CASSPSLGDEQYF. In nucleotides, the CDR3 is TGTGCCAGCTCACCAAGCCTCGGGGACGAGCAGTACTTC.

Details on this clone: Other DNA sequences in the same sample also yield this CDR3. The V gene is TRBV30, the J gene TRBJ2-7; possibly TRBD1 or TRBD2 for D (6 bases each). The germline V gene encodes CDR1 GTSNPN and CDR2 SVGIG (reference sequence). The length of the CDR3 is 14 residues. The V end lost 0 bases, the J end lost 0 bases, and 9 bases lay between the germline ends. The CDR3 sequence is CAWSVGGNSYEQYF. The CDR3 bases are TGTGCCTGGAGTGTAGGGGGGAACTCCTACGAGCAGTACTTC.

The chain has TRBV27 and TRBJ1-2, with a possible D match to TRBD1 (6 bases). V shed 10 bases and J shed 2 bases, with 23 bases lying between them. From germline, CDR1 is MNHEY and CDR2 SMNVEV (reference sequence). The CDR3 contains 16 residues. CDR3 amino acids: CAIRGPGILGNYGYTF. The CDR3 DNA reads TGTGCCATCCGGGGGCCAGGGATCTTGGGAAACTATGGCTACACCTTC.

The sample holds a few counts of this clone. This chain uses TRBV5-1 with TRBJ1-2, with D tentatively TRBD1 (5 bases). Germline V CDR1 and CDR2: SGHRS, YFSETQ. The V and J ends lost 0 bases and 3 bases respectively, with 6 bases between them. The CDR3 runs to 13 residues. The CDR3, as DNA: TGCGCCAGCAGCTTGGTGGGGGACTATGGCTACACCTTC. Translation: CASSLVGDYGYTF. Looking up the rest from reference TRBV5-1 and TRBJ1-2 gives the full variable domain: KAGVTQTPRYLIKTRGQQVTLSCSPISGHRSVSWYQQTPGQGLQFLFEYFSETQRNKGNFPGRFSGRQFSNSRSEMNVSTLELGDSALYLCASSLVGDYGYTFGSGTRLTVV.

The chain couples TRBV7-3 to TRBJ2-7, with D tentatively TRBD1 (6 bases). This CDR3 has 15 residues. V lost 2 bases and J 6 bases, leaving 17 bases between the germline ends. The germline V gene encodes CDR1 SGHTA and CDR2 FQGTGA. The CDR3: CASSLGLGGSGEQYF. The CDR3 region has the DNA TGTGCCAGCAGCTTAGGATTAGGGGGATCCGGCGAGCAGTACTTC.

This chain links TRBV2 with TRBJ2-1; the match to TRBD2 covers 10 bases. V lost 8 bases to trimming and J lost 7 bases; unmatched junction nucleotides: 5. Germline CDR1 and CDR2: SNHLY and FYNNEI. The CDR3 extends over 13 amino acids. The CDR3 DNA is TGTGCCAGCCGTCCTAGCGGGAGAAATGAGCAGTTCTTC. It is translated as CASRPSGRNEQFF.

This clone was detected only a few times. The rearrangement links TRBV5-6 to TRBJ2-7, with D perhaps matching TRBD1 (6 bases). The ends were cut back, 2 bases at V and 6 bases at J, with 15 bases in the middle. The germline V gene encodes CDR1 SGHDT and CDR2 YYEEEE. The CDR3 has 14 amino acids. CDR3 sequence (DNA): TGTGCCAGCAGCTTAGGGGACACCAATGCCGAGCAGTACTTC. Amino acid sequence: CASSLGDTNAEQYF.

The V gene is TRBV5-1, the J gene TRBJ1-1; D gene uncertain. This CDR3 has 14 amino acids. Germline V CDR1 and CDR2: SGHRS, YFSETQ. Deletions cut 4 bases from V and 3 bases from J, with 13 bases between. The CDR3 is CASSTWMLDTEAFF. CDR3 coding DNA: TGCGCCAGCAGCACCTGGATGTTGGACACTGAAGCTTTCTTT.

The J gene is TRBJ1-1, the V gene TRBV7-2; the D gene is possibly TRBD1 (6 bases). Trimming removed 0 bases from V and 7 bases from J, with 15 bases in between. Germline-derived CDR1 and CDR2 are SGHTA and FQGNSA. This CDR3 spans 15 amino acids. The CDR3 nucleotides are TGTGCCAGCAGCTTAGCGCTACAGGGTCCTCTTGAAGCTTTCTTT. This sequence encodes CASSLALQGPLEAFF.

The rearrangement joins TRBV30 to TRBJ1-6, with D unclear. From germline, CDR1 is GTSNPN and CDR2 SVGIG (reference sequence). The V and J ends lost 7 bases and 8 bases respectively, with 15 bases between them. This CDR3 spans 13 amino acids. CDR3 nucleotide sequence: TGTGCCTCGACTCACCTCTGGGATTCACCCCTCCACTTT. Its translation: CASTHLWDSPLHF.

This chain links TRBV27 with TRBJ2-1; 8 positions agree with TRBD1. V lost 7 bases to trimming and J lost 2 bases; unmatched junction nucleotides: 10. Germline lookup yields CDR1 MNHEY and CDR2 SMNVEV (reference sequence). The CDR3 covers 16 residues. CDR3 DNA sequence: TGTGCCAGCACCCCACGGGGACAGGTTGCCTACAATGAGCAGTTCTTC. As protein: CASTPRGQVAYNEQFF.

This clone showed up just a few times. This sequence joins TRBV9 and TRBJ2-7; 10 nucleotides line up with TRBD1. There are 15 residues in the CDR3. J gave up 4 bases and V 3 bases, and 7 bases lay outside the gene matches. Germline V lookup: CDR1 SGDLS, CDR2 YYNGEE. This chain's CDR3 is CASSGSPGQGYEQYF. The CDR3 DNA sequence: TGTGCCAGCAGCGGCTCACCGGGACAGGGGTACGAGCAGTACTTC. The full variable domain, in which reference TRBV9 and TRBJ2-7 provide the parts outside the CDR3, is DSGVTQTPKHLITATGQRVTLRCSPRSGDLSVYWYQQSLDQGLQFLIQYYNGEERAKGNILERFSAQQFPDLHSELNLSSLELGDSALYFCASSGSPGQGYEQYFGPGTRLTVT.

The genes are TRBV28 and TRBJ2-7; possibly TRBD2 for D (5 bases). CDR3 length: 17 residues. V was pared by 2 bases and J by 0 bases, with 17 bases between. Germline V CDR1 and CDR2: MDHEN, SYDVKM. The CDR3: CASSLDSWERSSYEQYF. The CDR3 nucleotides are TGTGCCAGCAGTTTAGATAGCTGGGAGAGGAGCTCCTACGAGCAGTACTTC.

In this sample, this clone turned up a few times. This chain links TRBV5-1 with TRBJ2-4; D perhaps matches TRBD2 (5 bases). V was shortened by 1 base and J by 1 base, with 24 bases between the two germline ends. CDR1 is SGHRS and CDR2 is YFSETQ in the germline V gene. The CDR3 spans 20 residues. The CDR3, as DNA: TGCGCCAGCAGCTTGAGTCGTCTAGCTCATGAGGGATCCGCCAAAAACATTCAGTACTTC. This translates into CASSLSRLAHEGSAKNIQYF.

The V and J genes are TRBV5-1 and TRBJ2-3, with 8 bases fitting TRBD2. The V gene's germline CDR1 is SGHRS and CDR2 YFSETQ. The CDR3 sequence is 15 residues long. The V segment lost 0 bases and the J segment 6 bases; nucleotides outside the gene matches: 6. The CDR3: CASSLEVAGMDTQYF. DNA for the CDR3: TGCGCCAGCAGCTTGGAGGTAGCGGGAATGGATACGCAGTATTTT.

The sample holds a few counts of this clone. The chain has TRBV18 and TRBJ1-5; D is possibly TRBD1 (5 bases). V dropped 5 bases and J dropped 2 bases, with 16 bases sitting between them. In germline, CDR1 is KGHSH, CDR2 LQKENI. The CDR3 runs to 16 residues. The CDR3, as DNA: TGTGCCAGCTCATCCGTGGGGCATTCGGGCAATCAGCCCCAGCATTTT. It codes for CASSSVGHSGNQPQHF. Complete variable domain (other parts from reference TRBV18 and TRBJ1-5): NAGVMQNPRHLVRRRGQEARLRCSPMKGHSHVYWYRQLPEEGLKFMVYLQKENIIDESGMPKERFSAEFPKEGPSILRIQQVVRGDSAAYFCASSSVGHSGNQPQHFGDGTRLSIL.

The gene calls are TRBV5-6 and TRBJ2-7; D is tentatively TRBD1 or TRBD2 (5 bases each). Trimming left V 2 bases short and J 3 bases short, with 15 bases between. Germline loops: CDR1 SGHDT, CDR2 YYEEEE. The CDR3 runs to 15 residues. CDR3 sequence reads: CASSLTGTEIYEQYF. The CDR3, as DNA: TGTGCCAGCAGCTTAACGGGGACGGAAATCTACGAGCAGTACTTC.

This rearrangement joins TRBV5-1 to TRBJ2-1, with 13 bases matching TRBD2. In germline, CDR1 is SGHRS, CDR2 YFSETQ. V lost 6 bases and J lost 1; bases outside the gene matches: 13. The CDR3 has 19 amino acids. The CDR3 sequence is CASNDPGLAGIGSYNEQFF. The CDR3 DNA is TGCGCCAGCAACGACCCGGGACTAGCGGGAATAGGATCCTACAATGAGCAGTTCTTC. Drawing the rest from reference TRBV5-1 and TRBJ2-1, the complete variable domain is KAGVTQTPRYLIKTRGQQVTLSCSPISGHRSVSWYQQTPGQGLQFLFEYFSETQRNKGNFPGRFSGRQFSNSRSEMNVSTLELGDSALYLCASNDPGLAGIGSYNEQFFGPGTRLTVL.

The chain recombines TRBV15 with TRBJ2-3; perhaps D is TRBD1 or TRBD2 (5 bases each). The CDR3 runs to 17 residues. The germline V and J ends were trimmed by 3 bases and 6 bases, with 22 bases remaining between them. Germline-derived CDR1 and CDR2 are LNHNV and YYDKDF (reference sequence). CDR3 loop: CATSRDIGRTGGDTQYF. The CDR3 DNA reads TGTGCCACCAGCAGGGACATTGGACGGACGGGCGGGGATACGCAGTATTTT.